This T cell receptor (beta chain) was documented in a study of blood T cell repertoires in COVID-19. As for the study in general: Nucleic acid was either cDNA or gDNA, and it came from T cells, B-cell-depleted T cells, or PBMCs.

Repertoires were generated with immunoSEQ multiplex PCR, while TCRdb's copy carries only in-frame clones and drops some. The repertoire consists of about 150,000 clones, with more than 80% occurring once and the leading ten covering less than 4.5%. Those who participated ranged in age from roughly 18 to 100 years and resided in about two dozen US areas. This CDR3 is built from 15 residues. CDR1 and CDR2 (germline): KGHDR, SFDVKD. The trim removed 5 bases at V and 4 bases at J, leaving 7 bases unmatched. The source is a middle-aged man who had recovered from COVID-19. This chain uses TRBV24-1 with TRBJ1-5; the match to TRBD1 covers 7 bases. Sequenced input: PBMCs or T cells enriched from blood (not recorded which). This CDR3 is CATSATGLGNQPQHF. CDR3 coding DNA: TGTGCCACCAGTGCGACAGGGCTTGGGAATCAGCCCCAGCATTTT.